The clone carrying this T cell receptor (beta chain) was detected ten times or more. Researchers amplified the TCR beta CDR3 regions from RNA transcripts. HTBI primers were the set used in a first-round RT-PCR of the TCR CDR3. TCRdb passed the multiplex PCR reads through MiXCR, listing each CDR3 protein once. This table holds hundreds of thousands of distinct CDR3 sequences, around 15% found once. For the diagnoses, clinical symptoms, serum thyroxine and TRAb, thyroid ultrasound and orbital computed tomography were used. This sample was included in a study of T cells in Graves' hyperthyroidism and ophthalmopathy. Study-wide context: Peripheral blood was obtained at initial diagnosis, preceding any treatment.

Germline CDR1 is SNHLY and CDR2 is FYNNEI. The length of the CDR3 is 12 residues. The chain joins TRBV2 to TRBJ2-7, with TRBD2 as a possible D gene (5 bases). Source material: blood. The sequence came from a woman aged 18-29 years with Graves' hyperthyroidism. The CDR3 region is CATRGISYEQYF. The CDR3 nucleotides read TGTGCGACGCGAGGGATCTCCTACGAGCAGTACTTC.